Sequencing of this TCR beta chain was carried out in a study of CD4+ T cells in melanoma. Trimming took 4 bases from V and 5 from J; bases not matched to a gene: 3. The germline V gene has CDR1 SGHRS and CDR2 YFSETQ. This CDR3 is 14 amino acids long. Method: immunoSEQ multiplex PCR; TCRdb's copy keeps in-frame clones and lacks some. The repertoire holds 110,000 to 150,000 clones, with roughly 91% as singletons. V usage is TRBV5-1 and J usage is TRBJ1-5, with TRBD1 matching 10 bases. The origin of this receptor is a human donor with melanoma. CDR3 sequence: CASSPGTGDQPQHF. The CDR3 DNA follows: TGCGCCAGCAGCCCAGGGACAGGGGATCAGCCCCAGCATTTT. Full variable domain (remainder filled in from reference TRBV5-1 and TRBJ1-5): KAGVTQTPRYLIKTRGQQVTLSCSPISGHRSVSWYQQTPGQGLQFLFEYFSETQRNKGNFPGRFSGRQFSNSRSEMNVSTLELGDSALYLCASSPGTGDQPQHFGDGTRLSIL.